Sequencing of this T cell receptor beta chain was carried out in a study of blood T cell repertoires in COVID-19. The assay was immunoSEQ multiplex PCR, and TCRdb's table has in-frame clones only and misses some. In the table there are 60,000 to 70,000 clones, about 91% of which are singletons. Per the germline V gene, CDR1 is PRHDT and CDR2 is FYEKMQ (reference sequence). This CDR3 has 16 amino acids. Trimming took 4 bases from V and 0 from J, leaving 13 bases between them. This clone was observed a few times. The clonotype originates from a woman older than 75 with active COVID-19. This sequence joins TRBV13 and TRBJ2-1, with D maybe TRBD2 (5 bases). The sequenced sample was peripheral blood. CDR3 region: CASSSRGKSSYNEQFF. CDR3 nucleotide sequence: TGTGCCAGCAGCTCCAGAGGGAAGAGCTCCTACAATGAGCAGTTCTTC.